Listed below are T cell receptor beta chains from one sample, sequenced in a study of T cells in Graves' hyperthyroidism and ophthalmopathy. TCRdb called the multiplex PCR reads again in MiXCR, with one record for every CDR3 protein. The sample records roughly 530,000 distinct CDR3 sequences, approximately 17% being singletons. Sequenced: blood. Receptor source: a woman aged 18-30 years with Graves' ophthalmopathy. Each CDR3 is given with its conserved first and last residue.

V gene	J gene	CDR3 protein
TRBV11-3	TRBJ1-1	CASSLEQGAHTEAFF
TRBV3-1	TRBJ1-6	CASSQGRDRNSPLHF
TRBV6-1	TRBJ2-5	CASSPTSDVETQYF
TRBV6-2/TRBV6-3	TRBJ2-5	CASGTLQETQYF
TRBV11-2	TRBJ1-1	CASRELKNTEAFF
TRBV12-3/TRBV12-4	TRBJ2-7	CASSLLWVADEQYF
TRBV5-6	TRBJ1-1	CASSQESRVNTEAFF
TRBV11-2	TRBJ1-5	CASSLRRDQPQHF
TRBV30	TRBJ1-6	CAWTGGGGRSQSPLHF
TRBV28	TRBJ2-3	CASSLSLASTDTQYF
TRBV27	TRBJ2-3	CASSPIAAGRADTQYF
TRBV28	TRBJ2-1	CASSPGGQGRGEQFF
TRBV28	TRBJ2-7	CASSLYWASGSYEQYF
TRBV2	TRBJ1-1	CASTSAGTEAFF
TRBV19	TRBJ2-7	CASRPAGGLSYEQYF
TRBV5-4	TRBJ2-5	CASSSPGRGQETQYF
TRBV5-1	TRBJ2-2	CASSLGTNTGELFF
TRBV7-2	TRBJ1-2	CASSFEGFYGYTF
TRBV25-1	TRBJ1-2	CATYVPLYGYTF
TRBV4-3	TRBJ2-3	CASSQENSGGTDTQYF
TRBV20-1	TRBJ2-1	CSAREPSGTHNEQFF
TRBV5-1	TRBJ2-1	CASSLAGGVAYNEQFF
TRBV6-1	TRBJ2-5	CASRPNRGPETQYF
TRBV20-1	TRBJ1-2	CSATPNSANYGYTF
TRBV19	TRBJ1-1	CASSSGALIMNTEAFF
TRBV20-1	TRBJ1-1	CSAPDLRLNTETFF
TRBV7-2	TRBJ1-5	CASSLGRLRPQHF
TRBV24-1	TRBJ2-1	CATSEQIYNEQFF
TRBV20-1	TRBJ1-1	CSASSAATLRWGGTEAFF
TRBV25-1	TRBJ1-1	CASSEWGGGTEAFF
TRBV11-2	TRBJ1-1	CASSLDLVRGARIVNTEAFF
TRBV30	TRBJ2-5	CAWSRDWQETQYF
TRBV27	TRBJ2-7	CASSYRAGVYEQYF
TRBV6-1	TRBJ2-1	CASSEYRGGVYNEQFF
TRBV4-2	TRBJ1-1	CASSPEPGRTMNTEAFF
TRBV28	TRBJ1-4	CASSYLELNQGFYNEKLFF
TRBV28	TRBJ2-5	CASTSTLGRQETQYF
TRBV20-1	TRBJ1-2	CSAREQQGTNYGYTF
TRBV20-1	TRBJ1-1	CSAPPDRGQGRGYTEAFF
TRBV10-3	TRBJ2-3	CAISESRARETDTQYF
TRBV12-3/TRBV12-4	TRBJ1-5	CASSSSWGQPQHF
TRBV19	TRBJ2-1	CASSMGPPVVGEQFF
TRBV3-1	TRBJ2-5	CASSSTQAGVWETQYF
TRBV7-9	TRBJ1-2	CASSSIGGGGYGYTF
TRBV9	TRBJ2-1	CASSLSGVGNEQFF
TRBV28	TRBJ2-1	CASRAGTSGRNNEQFF
TRBV9	TRBJ1-5	CASSVEDRGVQPQHF
TRBV6-1	TRBJ2-1	CASSEVHSAPGNEQFF
TRBV7-9	TRBJ1-5	CASSQGESNQPQHF
TRBV6-1	TRBJ1-1	CASNPTGHLNTEAFF
TRBV27	TRBJ1-5	CASSPTGLNQPQHF
TRBV20-1	TRBJ1-3	CSASSQGNGNTIYF
TRBV7-2	TRBJ2-7	CASSQGWTSYEQYF